This T cell receptor beta chain was captured by sequencing in a study of T cell responses to AZD1222 COVID-19 vaccine. In the study overall: Analysis merged second doses at about 4 or about 12 weeks.

Per germline, CDR1 MNHEY and CDR2 SVGAGI. Trimming cost V 6 bases and J 9 bases; bases outside gene matches: 12. The CDR3 sequence is 15 residues long. Assay used: immunoSEQ multiplex PCR; TCRdb lists only in-frame clones, some missing. Seen here are fewer than 150,000 clones, 85% to 90% observed once, and the top ten hold about 1.9%. The sample consisted of peripheral blood, taken on day 0 of AZD1222 vaccination. The clonotype was recovered from an adult in good health. The chain uses TRBV6-5 and TRBJ1-5, with 9 bases that match TRBD1. In nucleotides, the CDR3 is TGTGCCAGCAGCCAGATGGGACAGGGAGGACGGCCCCAGCATTTT. Its translation is CASSQMGQGGRPQHF.